Below, 8 T cell receptor beta chains from the same sample are listed, as sequenced in a study of monozygotic twins with inflammatory bowel disease. TCRdb reanalyzed the 5' RACE reads and collapses them to one entry per CDR3 protein, without DNA. This listing includes about 160,000 distinct CDR3 sequences. The sample consisted of blood. All receptors come from a human donor with ulcerative colitis or Crohn's disease, or a healthy co-twin of an affected twin (not recorded which).

This chain connects TRBV5-4 to TRBJ2-1. CDR3 length: 15 amino acids. From germline, CDR1 is SGHNT and CDR2 YYREEE (reference sequence). The CDR3 is CASSLTRGSYNEQFF.

The chain employs TRBV5-1 and TRBJ2-7; as DNA is missing, the TRBD2 call by TCRdb cannot be tested. Germline V CDR1 and CDR2: SGHRS, YFSETQ. This CDR3 comprises 13 residues. Here the CDR3 reads CASSTGPFYEQYF.

The rearrangement joins TRBV20-1 to TRBJ1-1; lacking DNA, the TRBD1 call made by TCRdb goes unchecked. This CDR3 comprises 20 residues. Germline CDR1 and CDR2: DFQATT and SNEGSKA (reference sequence). The CDR3 loop is CSATNTYQDRALRENTEAFF.

The genes are TRBV5-1 and TRBJ2-1; the D gene TCRdb calls, TRBD1, cannot be checked with no DNA. CDR1 SGHRS and CDR2 YFSETQ come from the germline V gene. This CDR3 is 15 amino acids long. CDR3 amino acids: CASSRGDRDYNEQFF.

This rearrangement joins TRBV15 to TRBJ2-5. The CDR3 totals 12 residues. Germline V CDR1 and CDR2: LNHNV, YYDKDF (reference sequence). This chain's CDR3 is CATSRGGETQYF. Filled out from reference TRBV15 and TRBJ2-5, the complete variable domain reads DAMVIQNPRYQVTQFGKPVTLSCSQTLNHNVMYWYQQKSSQAPKLLFHYYDKDFNNEADTPDNFQSRRPNTSFCFLDIRSPGLGDTAMYLCATSRGGETQYFGPGTRLLVL.

The rearrangement uses TRBV18 and TRBJ2-7. CDR1 is KGHSH and CDR2 is LQKENI in the germline V gene. The CDR3 runs to 16 residues. CDR3 region: CASSPLFTGSSYEQYF.

The chain links TRBV7-8 to TRBJ1-4; TCRdb picks TRBD1, but there is no DNA to check that call. Germline CDR1 is SGHVS and CDR2 is FQNEAQ. There are 17 residues in the CDR3. CDR3 loop: CASSLEPGSEANEKLFF.

The chain joins TRBV13 to TRBJ1-3; TCRdb gives TRBD1 as the D gene, but with no DNA this cannot be confirmed. The V gene's germline CDR1 is PRHDT and CDR2 FYEKMQ (reference sequence). This CDR3 region has 15 residues. The CDR3 loop reads CASSSRDSSGNTIYF.